Below, 5 T cell receptor beta chains from the same sample are listed, as sequenced in a study of T cell changes during pregnancy in multiple sclerosis. The method was immunoSEQ multiplex PCR; TCRdb's version includes in-frame clones alone and lacks a portion of them. The data contain roughly 93,000 clones, 92% of them singletons. The sample here was peripheral blood, taken after pregnancy. These receptors came from a female donor in good health, enrolled as a control in a pregnancy study.

The chain couples TRBV19 to TRBJ2-2; D perhaps matches TRBD2 (6 bases). Trimming pared 6 bases from V and 5 bases from J, leaving 19 bases between. CDR1 is LNHDA, CDR2 SQIVND, per germline (reference sequence). The CDR3 sequence is 16 residues long. CDR3 nucleotide sequence: TGTGCCAGTAGCAGAGGGCAGGGAGGAGGAACCGGGGAGCTGTTTTTT. Its translation: CASSRGQGGGTGELFF.

The V and J genes are TRBV7-9 and TRBJ2-7, with TRBD2 matching over 7 bases. The germline CDR1 and CDR2 sequences are SEHNR and FQNEAQ (reference sequence). CDR3 length: 14 residues. V dropped 0 bases and J dropped 5; count of bases not matched to a gene: 4. This CDR3 is CASSLAGGPNEQYF. The CDR3 coding sequence is TGTGCCAGCAGCTTAGCGGGAGGGCCCAACGAGCAGTACTTC.

CDR3 coding DNA: TGTGCCAGCAGGGACACAGGGGAGAGGGAAAAACTGTTTTTT. Its translation is CASRDTGEREKLFF. This rearrangement joins TRBV2 to TRBJ1-4; the match to TRBD1 covers 7 bases. CDR1 SNHLY and CDR2 FYNNEI come from the germline V gene. The CDR3 runs 14 residues. V was pared by 6 bases and J by 8 bases, with 9 bases of the junction left unmatched.

The chain has TRBV19 and TRBJ2-3; 9 positions agree with TRBD1. Germline lookup yields CDR1 LNHDA and CDR2 SQIVND (reference sequence). V lost 4 bases, J lost 4 bases, and 6 bases stayed unmatched. The CDR3 runs to 15 residues. CDR3: CASSNPGQGPDTQYF. The CDR3 nucleotides are TGTGCCAGTAGTAATCCTGGACAGGGGCCAGATACGCAGTATTTT.

The chain employs TRBV2 and TRBJ1-4; TRBD1 agrees at 9 bases. V shed 6 bases, J shed 7 bases, and the junction held 12 bases outside the gene matches. The germline gives CDR1 SNHLY, CDR2 FYNNEI. The CDR3 is 16 residues long. The CDR3 bases are TGTGCCAGCAGCGCAAACAGGGGGCGCGTCTCTGAAAAACTGTTTTTT. As protein: CASSANRGRVSEKLFF.